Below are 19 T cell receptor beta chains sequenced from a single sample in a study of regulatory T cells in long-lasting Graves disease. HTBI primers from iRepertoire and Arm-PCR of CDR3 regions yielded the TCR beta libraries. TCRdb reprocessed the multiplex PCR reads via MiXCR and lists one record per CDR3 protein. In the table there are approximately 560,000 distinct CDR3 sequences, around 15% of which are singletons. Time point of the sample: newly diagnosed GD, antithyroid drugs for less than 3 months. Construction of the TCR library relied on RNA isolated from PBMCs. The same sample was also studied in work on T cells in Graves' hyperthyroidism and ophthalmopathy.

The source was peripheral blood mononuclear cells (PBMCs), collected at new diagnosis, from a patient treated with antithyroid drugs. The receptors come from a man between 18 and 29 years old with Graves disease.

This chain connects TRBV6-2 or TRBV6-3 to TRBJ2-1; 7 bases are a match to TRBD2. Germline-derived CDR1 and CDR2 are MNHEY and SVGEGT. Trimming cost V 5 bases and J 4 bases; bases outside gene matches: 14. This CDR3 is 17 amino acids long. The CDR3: CASSVLPGAGEYNEQFF. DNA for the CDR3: TGTGCCAGCAGTGTATTACCCGGGGCGGGAGAGTACAATGAGCAGTTCTTC.

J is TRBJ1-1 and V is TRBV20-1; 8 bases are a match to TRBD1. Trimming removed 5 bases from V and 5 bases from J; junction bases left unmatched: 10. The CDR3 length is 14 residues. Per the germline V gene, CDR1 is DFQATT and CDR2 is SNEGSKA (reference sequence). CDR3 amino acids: CSALVWDRTTEAFF. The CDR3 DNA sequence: TGCAGTGCTCTCGTTTGGGACAGGACGACTGAAGCTTTCTTT.

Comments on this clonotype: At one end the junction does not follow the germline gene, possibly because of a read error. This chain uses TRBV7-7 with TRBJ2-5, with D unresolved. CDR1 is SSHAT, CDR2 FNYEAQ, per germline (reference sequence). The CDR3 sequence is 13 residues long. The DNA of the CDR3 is TGTGCTAGCAGCTTAGCCCGGCCAGACGCCCAGTACTTC. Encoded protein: CASSLARPDAQYF.

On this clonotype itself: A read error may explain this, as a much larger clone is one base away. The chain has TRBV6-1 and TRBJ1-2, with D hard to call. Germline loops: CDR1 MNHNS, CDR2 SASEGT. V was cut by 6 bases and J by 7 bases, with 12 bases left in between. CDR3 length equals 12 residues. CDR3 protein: CASRERARGYTF. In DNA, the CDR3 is TGTGCCAGCAGAGAGAGGGCGCGTGGCTACACCTTC.

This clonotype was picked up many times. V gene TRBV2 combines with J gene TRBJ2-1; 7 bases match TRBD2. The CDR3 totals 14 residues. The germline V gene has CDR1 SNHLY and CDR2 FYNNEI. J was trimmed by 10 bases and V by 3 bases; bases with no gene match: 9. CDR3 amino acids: CASSDRAGRREQFF. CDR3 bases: TGTGCCAGCAGTGACCGAGCGGGAAGGAGAGAGCAGTTCTTC.

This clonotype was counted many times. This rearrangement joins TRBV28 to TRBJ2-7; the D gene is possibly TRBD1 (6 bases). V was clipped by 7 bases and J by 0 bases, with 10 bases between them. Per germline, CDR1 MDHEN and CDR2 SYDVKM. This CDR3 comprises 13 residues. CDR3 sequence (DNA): TGTGCCAGCACTGGGACACCCTCCTACGAGCAGTACTTC. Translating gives CASTGTPSYEQYF.

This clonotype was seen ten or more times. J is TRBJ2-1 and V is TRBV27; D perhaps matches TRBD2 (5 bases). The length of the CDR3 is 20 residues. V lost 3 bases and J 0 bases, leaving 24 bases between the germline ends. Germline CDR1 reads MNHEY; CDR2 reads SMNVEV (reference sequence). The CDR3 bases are TGTGCCAGCAGTTTCACCCCCTCCTTCGCGGGCTCCCTCTCCTACAATGAGCAGTTCTTC. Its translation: CASSFTPSFAGSLSYNEQFF.

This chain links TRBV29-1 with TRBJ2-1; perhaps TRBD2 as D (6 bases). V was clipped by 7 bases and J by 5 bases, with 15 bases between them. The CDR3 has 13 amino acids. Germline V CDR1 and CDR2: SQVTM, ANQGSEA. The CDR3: CSGGAGKDNEQFF. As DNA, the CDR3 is TGCAGCGGAGGGGCGGGAAAGGACAATGAGCAGTTCTTC.

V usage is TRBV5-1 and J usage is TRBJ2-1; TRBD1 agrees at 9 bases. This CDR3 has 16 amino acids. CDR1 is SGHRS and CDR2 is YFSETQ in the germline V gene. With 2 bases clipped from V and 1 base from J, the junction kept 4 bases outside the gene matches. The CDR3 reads CASSLYGTGSYNEQFF. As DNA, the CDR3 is TGCGCCAGCAGCTTATATGGGACAGGGTCCTACAATGAGCAGTTCTTC.

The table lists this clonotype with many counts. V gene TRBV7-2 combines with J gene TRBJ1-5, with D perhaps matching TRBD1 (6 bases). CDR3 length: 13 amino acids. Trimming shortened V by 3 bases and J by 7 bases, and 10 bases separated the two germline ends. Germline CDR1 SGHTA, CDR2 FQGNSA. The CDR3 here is CASSLGGRQPQHF. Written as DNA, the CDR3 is TGTGCCAGCAGCTTGGGGGGGCGCCAGCCCCAGCATTTT.

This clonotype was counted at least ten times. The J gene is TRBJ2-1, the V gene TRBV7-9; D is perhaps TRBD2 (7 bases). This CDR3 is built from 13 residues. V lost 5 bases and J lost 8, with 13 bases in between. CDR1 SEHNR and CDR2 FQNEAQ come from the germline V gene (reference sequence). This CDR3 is CASSHLGGDEQFF. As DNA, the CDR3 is TGTGCCAGCAGCCATCTAGGGGGGGATGAGCAGTTCTTC.

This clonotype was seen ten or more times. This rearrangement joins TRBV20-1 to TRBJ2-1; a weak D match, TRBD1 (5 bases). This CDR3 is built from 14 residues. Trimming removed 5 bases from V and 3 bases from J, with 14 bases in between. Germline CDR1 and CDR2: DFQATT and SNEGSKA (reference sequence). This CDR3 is CSAPLGASYNEQFF. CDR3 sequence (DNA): TGCAGTGCTCCCCTAGGGGCTAGCTACAATGAGCAGTTCTTC.

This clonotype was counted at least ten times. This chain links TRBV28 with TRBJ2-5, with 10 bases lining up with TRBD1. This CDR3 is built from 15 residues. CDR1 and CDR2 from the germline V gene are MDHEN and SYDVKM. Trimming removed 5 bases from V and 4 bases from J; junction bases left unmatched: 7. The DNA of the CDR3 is TGTGCCAGCAGTCCCCGGGACAGGGGAAGAGAGACCCAGTACTTC. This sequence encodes CASSPRDRGRETQYF.

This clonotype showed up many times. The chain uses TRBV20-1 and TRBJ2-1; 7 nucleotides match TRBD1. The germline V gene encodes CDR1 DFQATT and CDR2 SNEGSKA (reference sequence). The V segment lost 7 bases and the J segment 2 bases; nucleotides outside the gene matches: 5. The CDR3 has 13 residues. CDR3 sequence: CSVEGATYNEQFF. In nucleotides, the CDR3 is TGCAGTGTAGAGGGGGCCACCTACAATGAGCAGTTCTTC.

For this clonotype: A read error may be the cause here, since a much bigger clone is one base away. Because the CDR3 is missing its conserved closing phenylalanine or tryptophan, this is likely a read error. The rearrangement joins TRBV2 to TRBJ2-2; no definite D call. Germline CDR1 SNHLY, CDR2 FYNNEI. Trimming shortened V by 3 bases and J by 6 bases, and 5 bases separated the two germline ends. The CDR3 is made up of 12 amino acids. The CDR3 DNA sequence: TGTGCCAGCAGTGATTCCGCCGGGGAGCTGTTTCTT. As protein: CASSDSAGELFL.

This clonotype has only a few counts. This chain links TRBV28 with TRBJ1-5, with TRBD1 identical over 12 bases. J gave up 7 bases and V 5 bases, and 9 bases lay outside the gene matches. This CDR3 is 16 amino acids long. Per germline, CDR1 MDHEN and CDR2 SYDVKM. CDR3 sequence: CASSAPPGQGAQPQHF. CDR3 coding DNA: TGTGCCAGCAGTGCCCCTCCGGGACAGGGGGCACAGCCCCAGCATTTT.

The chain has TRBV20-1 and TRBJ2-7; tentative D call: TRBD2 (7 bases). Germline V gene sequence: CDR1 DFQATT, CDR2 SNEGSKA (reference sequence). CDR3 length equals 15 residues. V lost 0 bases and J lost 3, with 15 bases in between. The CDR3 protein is CSARDLGGGVYEQYF. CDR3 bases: TGCAGTGCTAGAGATCTGGGAGGGGGGGTCTACGAGCAGTACTTC.

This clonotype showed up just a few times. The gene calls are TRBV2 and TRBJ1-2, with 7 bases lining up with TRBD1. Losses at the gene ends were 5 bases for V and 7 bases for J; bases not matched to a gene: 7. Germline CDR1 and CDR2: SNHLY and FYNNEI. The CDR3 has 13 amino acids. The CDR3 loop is CASSNPRTGGYTF. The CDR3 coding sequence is TGTGCCAGCAGTAATCCCAGGACAGGTGGCTACACCTTC.

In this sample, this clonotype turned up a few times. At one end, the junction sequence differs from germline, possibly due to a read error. CDR3 DNA: TGTGCCAGCAGTGTAGCGCCTAGCACAGATACGCAGTATTTT. Translated: CASSVAPSTDTQYF. The chain recombines TRBV12-3 or TRBV12-4 with TRBJ2-3, with D tentatively TRBD2 (5 bases). There are 14 residues in the CDR3.